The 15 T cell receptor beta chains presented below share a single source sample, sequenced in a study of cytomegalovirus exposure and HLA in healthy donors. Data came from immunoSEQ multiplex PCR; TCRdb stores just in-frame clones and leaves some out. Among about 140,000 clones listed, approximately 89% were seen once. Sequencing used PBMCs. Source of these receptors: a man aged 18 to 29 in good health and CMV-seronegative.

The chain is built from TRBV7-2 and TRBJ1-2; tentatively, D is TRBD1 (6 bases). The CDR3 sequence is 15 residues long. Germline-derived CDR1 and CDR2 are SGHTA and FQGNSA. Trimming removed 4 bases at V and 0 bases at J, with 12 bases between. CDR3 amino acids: CASSSRQAANYGYTF. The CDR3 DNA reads TGTGCCAGCAGCTCAAGACAGGCCGCTAACTATGGCTACACCTTC.

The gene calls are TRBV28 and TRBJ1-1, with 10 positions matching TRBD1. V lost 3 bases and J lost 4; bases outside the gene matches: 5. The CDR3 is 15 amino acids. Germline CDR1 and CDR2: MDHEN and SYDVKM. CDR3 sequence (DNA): TGTGCCAGCAGTTTCCCCGGACAGGGGGGCACTGAAGCTTTCTTT. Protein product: CASSFPGQGGTEAFF.

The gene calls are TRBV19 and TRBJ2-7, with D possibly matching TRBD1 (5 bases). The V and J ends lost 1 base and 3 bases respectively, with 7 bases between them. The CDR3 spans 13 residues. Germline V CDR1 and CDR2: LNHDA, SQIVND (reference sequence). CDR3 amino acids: CASSIGTLYEQYF. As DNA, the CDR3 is TGTGCCAGTAGTATAGGGACACTCTACGAGCAGTACTTC.

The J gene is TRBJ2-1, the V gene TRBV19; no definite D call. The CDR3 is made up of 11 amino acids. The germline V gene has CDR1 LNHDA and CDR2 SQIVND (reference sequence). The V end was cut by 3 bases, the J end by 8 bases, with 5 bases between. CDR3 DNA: TGTGCCAGTAGTATGCTATATGAGCAGTTCTTC. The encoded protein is CASSMLYEQFF. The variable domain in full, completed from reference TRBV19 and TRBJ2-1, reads DGGITQSPKYLFRKEGQNVTLSCEQNLNHDAMYWYRQDPGQGLRLIYYSQIVNDFQKGDIAEGYSVSREKKESFPLTVTSAQKNPTAFYLCASSMLYEQFFGPGTRLTVL.

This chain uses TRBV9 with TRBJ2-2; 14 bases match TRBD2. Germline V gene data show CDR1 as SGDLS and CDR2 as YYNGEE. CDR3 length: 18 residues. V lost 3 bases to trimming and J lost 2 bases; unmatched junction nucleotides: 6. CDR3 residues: CASSAGGLAGVNTGELFF. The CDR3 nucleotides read TGTGCCAGCAGCGCAGGGGGACTAGCGGGAGTAAACACCGGGGAGCTGTTTTTT.

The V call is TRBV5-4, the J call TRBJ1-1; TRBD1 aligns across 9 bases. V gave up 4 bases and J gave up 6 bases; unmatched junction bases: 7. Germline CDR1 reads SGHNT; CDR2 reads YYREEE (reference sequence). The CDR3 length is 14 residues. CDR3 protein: CASSAGQGFPEAFF. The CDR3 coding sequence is TGTGCCAGCAGCGCGGGACAGGGATTCCCTGAAGCTTTCTTT.

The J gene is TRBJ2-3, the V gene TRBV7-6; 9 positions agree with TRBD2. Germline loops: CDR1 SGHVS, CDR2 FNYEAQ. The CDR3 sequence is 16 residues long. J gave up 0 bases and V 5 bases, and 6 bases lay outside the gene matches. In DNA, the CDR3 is TGTGCCAGCAGCATCCCTAGCGGGGAAAGCACAGATACGCAGTATTTT. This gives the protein CASSIPSGESTDTQYF.

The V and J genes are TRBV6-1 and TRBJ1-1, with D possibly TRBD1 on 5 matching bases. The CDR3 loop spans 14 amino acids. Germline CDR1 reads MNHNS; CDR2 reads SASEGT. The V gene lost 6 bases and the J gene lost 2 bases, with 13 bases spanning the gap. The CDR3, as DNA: TGTGCCAGCAGATGGGGGGATGTAAACACTGAAGCTTTCTTT. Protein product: CASRWGDVNTEAFF.

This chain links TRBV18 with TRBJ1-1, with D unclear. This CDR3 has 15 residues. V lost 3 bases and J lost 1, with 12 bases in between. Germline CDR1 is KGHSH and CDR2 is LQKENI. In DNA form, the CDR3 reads TGTGCCAGCTCACCGATTGAGGCTGAGAACACTGAAGCTTTCTTT. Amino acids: CASSPIEAENTEAFF.

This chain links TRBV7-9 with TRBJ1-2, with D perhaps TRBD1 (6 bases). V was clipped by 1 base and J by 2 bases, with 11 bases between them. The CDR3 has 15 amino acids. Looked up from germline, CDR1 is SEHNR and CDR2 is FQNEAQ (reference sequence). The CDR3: CASSLGARGNYGYTF. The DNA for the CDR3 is TGTGCCAGCAGCTTAGGGGCCAGGGGAAACTATGGCTACACCTTC.

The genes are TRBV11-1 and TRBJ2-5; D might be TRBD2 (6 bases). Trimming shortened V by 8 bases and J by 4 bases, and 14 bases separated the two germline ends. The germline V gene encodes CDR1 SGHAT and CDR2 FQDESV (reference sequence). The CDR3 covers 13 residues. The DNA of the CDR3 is TGTGCCAGCCACCCCGGGGGTGCAGAGACCCAGTACTTC. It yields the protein CASHPGGAETQYF.

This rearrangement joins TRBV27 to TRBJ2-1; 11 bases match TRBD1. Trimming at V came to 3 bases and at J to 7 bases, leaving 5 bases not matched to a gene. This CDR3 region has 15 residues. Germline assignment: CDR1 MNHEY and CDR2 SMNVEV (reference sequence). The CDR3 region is CASSFGTGGLNEQFF. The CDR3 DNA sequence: TGTGCCAGCAGTTTTGGGACAGGGGGATTGAATGAGCAGTTCTTC.

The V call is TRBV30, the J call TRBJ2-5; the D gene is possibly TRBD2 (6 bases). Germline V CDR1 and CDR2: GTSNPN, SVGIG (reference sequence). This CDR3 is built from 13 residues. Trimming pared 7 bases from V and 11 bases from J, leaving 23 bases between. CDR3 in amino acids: CASSPGRGGSQYF. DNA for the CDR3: TGTGCCTCCAGCCCGGGTAGGGGAGGTTCGCAGTACTTC.

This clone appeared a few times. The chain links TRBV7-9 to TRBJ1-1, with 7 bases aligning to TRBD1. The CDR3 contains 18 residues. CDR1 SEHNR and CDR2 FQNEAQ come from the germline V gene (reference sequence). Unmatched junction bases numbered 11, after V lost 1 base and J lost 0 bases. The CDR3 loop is CASSLGTGLSLMNTEAFF. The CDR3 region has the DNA TGTGCCAGCAGCTTAGGGACAGGCCTCTCCCTCATGAACACTGAAGCTTTCTTT.

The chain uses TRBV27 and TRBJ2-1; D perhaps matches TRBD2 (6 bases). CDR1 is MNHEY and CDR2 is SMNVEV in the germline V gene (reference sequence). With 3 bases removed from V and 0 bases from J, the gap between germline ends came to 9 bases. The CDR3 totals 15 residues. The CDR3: CASSFSGSSYNEQFF. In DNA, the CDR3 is TGTGCCAGCAGTTTTAGCGGTAGCTCCTACAATGAGCAGTTCTTC.